This T cell receptor beta chain was profiled in a study of CD8 T cells in Susac syndrome. It was negative isolation that provided the CD8+ and CD4+ T cells, whereas TEMRA cells were enriched by FACS. This clonotype came up once. Germline assignment: CDR1 GTSNPN and CDR2 SVGIG (reference sequence). This CDR3 comprises 12 residues. V was clipped by 1 base and J by 5 bases, with 8 bases between them. cDNA came from about 0.46 to 1 ug RNA primed by random hexamers. An immunoSEQ multiplex PCR amplified TCR beta CDR3 over 54 Vbeta and 13 Jbeta. TCRdb re-analysed the immunoSEQ multiplex PCR reads in MiXCR, keeping a single row per CDR3 protein. The sample contains about 130,000 distinct CDR3 sequences, over 90% of which appear only once.

This receptor was identified in a human donor in good health. Sequencing was carried out using CD4+ T cells from PBMCs. The chain couples TRBV30 to TRBJ2-5, with D uncertain. The DNA for the CDR3 is TGTGCCTGGAGTGGGACCTGGGAGACCCAGTACTTC. Its translation: CAWSGTWETQYF.